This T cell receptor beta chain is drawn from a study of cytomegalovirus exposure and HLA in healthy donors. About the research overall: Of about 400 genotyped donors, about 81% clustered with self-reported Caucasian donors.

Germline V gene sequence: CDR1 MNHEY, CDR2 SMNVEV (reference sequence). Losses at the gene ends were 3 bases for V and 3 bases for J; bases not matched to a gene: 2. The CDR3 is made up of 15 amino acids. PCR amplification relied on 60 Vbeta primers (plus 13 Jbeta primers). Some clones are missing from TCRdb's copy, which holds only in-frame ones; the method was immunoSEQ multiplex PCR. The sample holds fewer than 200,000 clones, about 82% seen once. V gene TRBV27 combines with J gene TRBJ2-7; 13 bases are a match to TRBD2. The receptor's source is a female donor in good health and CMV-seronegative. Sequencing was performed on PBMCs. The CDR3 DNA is TGTGCCAGCAGTTTCGGACTAGCGGGAGTCTACGAGCAGTACTTC. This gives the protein CASSFGLAGVYEQYF.